These 32 T cell receptor beta chains originate from one sample sequenced in a study of graft-versus-host responses after intestinal transplantation. These TCRs' antigens remain unknown. Produced via immunoSEQ multiplex PCR; TCRdb's table is partial and in-frame only. The top ten hold around 0.5% of the sample, which has roughly 96,000 clones, roughly 90% seen once. The source was unstimulated CD8+ T cells sorted from spleen or lymph node cells, collected before intestinal transplant. All receptors come from a human donor who received an intestinal transplant.

In its sample, this clone was seen once. The chain is built from TRBV4-1 and TRBJ2-1; 12 bases line up with TRBD2. V dropped 5 bases and J dropped 2; count of bases not matched to a gene: 4. CDR1 and CDR2 from the germline V gene are MGHRA and YSYEKL. The CDR3 spans 16 residues. The CDR3 loop reads CASSTRTSGTYNEQFF. The CDR3 DNA sequence: TGCGCCAGCAGCACGCGGACTAGCGGGACCTACAATGAGCAGTTCTTC.

CDR3 loop: CASSFRARADTEAFF. The DNA for the CDR3 is TGTGCCAGCAGTTTTCGTGCCAGGGCGGACACTGAAGCTTTCTTT. J is TRBJ1-1 and V is TRBV27; D may be TRBD1 (5 bases). The CDR3 is 15 amino acids. Trimming left V 3 bases short and J 3 bases short, with 14 bases between. Per the germline V gene, CDR1 is MNHEY and CDR2 is SMNVEV (reference sequence).

CDR3 DNA: TGTGCCAGCAGCGTCGAACCGGGACTAGCGGGGAACGAGCAGTACTTC. Translated, it gives CASSVEPGLAGNEQYF. The chain combines TRBV9 with TRBJ2-7; 13 nucleotides align to TRBD2. V was pared by 2 bases and J by 5 bases, with 7 bases of the junction left unmatched. Germline CDR1 is SGDLS and CDR2 is YYNGEE. The CDR3 sequence is 16 residues long.

The J gene is TRBJ1-2, the V gene TRBV7-9, with TRBD1 matching 10 bases. The CDR3 runs to 16 residues. Germline assignment: CDR1 SEHNR and CDR2 FQNEAQ (reference sequence). V trimming: 0 bases; J trimming: 3 bases; junction bases outside the gene matches: 4. Written as DNA, the CDR3 is TGTGCCAGCAGCTTAGCTGGGACAGGGGTTGACTATGGCTACACCTTC. It yields the protein CASSLAGTGVDYGYTF.

The V call is TRBV6-5, the J call TRBJ1-2; the match to TRBD1 covers 8 bases. The CDR3 covers 14 residues. V dropped 5 bases and J dropped 8; count of bases not matched to a gene: 10. The V gene's germline CDR1 is MNHEY and CDR2 SVGAGI. The CDR3 sequence: CASSDIQGVGGYTF. The CDR3 DNA sequence: TGTGCCAGCAGTGATATACAGGGGGTTGGGGGCTACACCTTC.

The chain has TRBV9 and TRBJ1-5, with TRBD1 matching over 7 bases. Germline trimming cut 3 bases from V and 6 bases from J; bases unmatched to any gene: 9. Germline CDR1 and CDR2: SGDLS and YYNGEE. This CDR3 is 15 amino acids long. This CDR3 is CASSGGTEFGQPQHF. The CDR3 region has the DNA TGTGCCAGCAGCGGAGGGACAGAGTTCGGTCAGCCCCAGCATTTT.

This clone appeared a few times. The gene calls are TRBV5-4 and TRBJ2-7; 8 nucleotides match TRBD1. V lost 5 bases, J lost 4 bases, and 5 bases stayed unmatched. This CDR3 spans 13 amino acids. CDR1 SGHNT and CDR2 YYREEE come from the germline V gene (reference sequence). CDR3 bases: TGTGCCAGCAGGCCCGACAGGGGATACGAGCAGTACTTC. It codes for CASRPDRGYEQYF.

The gene calls are TRBV6-1 and TRBJ2-7, with D unclear. Deletions cut 6 bases from V and 3 bases from J, with 12 bases between. The germline gives CDR1 MNHNS, CDR2 SASEGT. The CDR3 length is 13 residues. The CDR3 loop reads CASRPTSNYEQYF. For the CDR3, the DNA is TGTGCCAGCAGACCGACATCGAACTACGAGCAGTACTTC.

The rearrangement joins TRBV6-5 to TRBJ2-5; weak D call: TRBD2 (5 bases). Germline V gene sequence: CDR1 MNHEY, CDR2 SVGAGI. The CDR3 sequence is 15 residues long. The V end was cut by 7 bases, the J end by 7 bases, with 22 bases between. CDR3 region: CASTPGYLLGGTQYF. The CDR3 bases are TGTGCCAGCACACCGGGGTACTTACTAGGAGGGACCCAGTACTTC.

This clone occurred a few times. J is TRBJ1-6 and V is TRBV27, with TRBD1 matching 8 bases. Germline V gene data show CDR1 as MNHEY and CDR2 as SMNVEV (reference sequence). The CDR3 totals 14 residues. J gave up 13 bases and V 2 bases, and 7 bases lay outside the gene matches. CDR3: CASSLGQGGPPLHF. CDR3 nucleotide sequence: TGTGCCAGCAGTTTAGGACAGGGAGGACCCCCCCTCCACTTT.

The chain employs TRBV5-1 and TRBJ2-1, with 9 bases that match TRBD1. Germline CDR1 and CDR2: SGHRS and YFSETQ. Unmatched junction bases numbered 4, after V lost 4 bases and J lost 2 bases. This CDR3 contains 15 residues. The CDR3 nucleotides read TGCGCCAGCAGCCCGGGGACAGGGCCCTACAATGAGCAGTTCTTC. This encodes CASSPGTGPYNEQFF.

CDR3 residues: CASSTDRASNGYTF. In DNA form, the CDR3 reads TGTGCCAGTAGTACGGACAGGGCTTCGAATGGCTACACCTTC. This chain joins TRBV19 and TRBJ1-2, with 8 bases matching TRBD1. V gave up 4 bases and J gave up 6 bases; unmatched junction bases: 7. Germline CDR1 and CDR2: LNHDA and SQIVND (reference sequence). The CDR3 extends over 14 amino acids.

The V gene is TRBV6-1, the J gene TRBJ2-7; the match to TRBD1 covers 7 bases. CDR1 is MNHNS, CDR2 SASEGT, per germline. V lost 2 bases, J lost 2 bases, and 3 bases stayed unmatched. CDR3 length: 14 amino acids. This chain's CDR3 is CASSEPTGAYEQYF. CDR3 coding DNA: TGTGCCAGCAGTGAACCTACAGGGGCCTACGAGCAGTACTTC.

J is TRBJ2-5 and V is TRBV28; TRBD1 matches at 7 bases. The CDR3 consists of 15 residues. Trimming cost V 4 bases and J 2 bases; bases outside gene matches: 7. Germline V lookup: CDR1 MDHEN, CDR2 SYDVKM. The CDR3 loop reads CASSSTDREQETQYF. CDR3 sequence (DNA): TGTGCCAGCAGTTCGACAGACAGGGAACAAGAGACCCAGTACTTC.

The V gene is TRBV5-1, the J gene TRBJ2-7; TRBD1 matches 8 bases. The CDR3 runs to 14 residues. Germline trimming cut 2 bases from V and 1 base from J; bases unmatched to any gene: 2. Germline values: CDR1 SGHRS, CDR2 YFSETQ. CDR3 nucleotides: TGCGCCAGCAGCTTCCGGACAGGGTCCTACGAGCAGTACTTC. Protein: CASSFRTGSYEQYF.

This clone has just one count. The chain is built from TRBV27 and TRBJ1-2; D gene ambiguous. The V gene's germline CDR1 is MNHEY and CDR2 SMNVEV (reference sequence). V shed 0 bases and J shed 5 bases, with 7 bases lying between them. This CDR3 spans 13 amino acids. The DNA for the CDR3 is TGTGCCAGCAGTTTATCGCTGAGTTATGGCTACACCTTC. Translated, it gives CASSLSLSYGYTF.

The chain is built from TRBV4-1 and TRBJ2-7; TRBD1 aligns across 8 bases. V was pared by 5 bases and J by 3 bases, with 3 bases of the junction left unmatched. There are 13 residues in the CDR3. Germline lookup yields CDR1 MGHRA and CDR2 YSYEKL. The CDR3 DNA reads as TGCGCCAGCAGCACACAGGGGGGCTACGAGCAGTACTTC. Amino acids: CASSTQGGYEQYF.

The rearrangement links TRBV19 to TRBJ2-3; D perhaps matches TRBD1 (6 bases). This CDR3 is 16 amino acids long. Germline CDR1 and CDR2: LNHDA and SQIVND (reference sequence). The V end was cut by 0 bases, the J end by 1 base, with 11 bases between. CDR3 sequence: CASSIDHRDGTDTQYF. CDR3 DNA sequence: TGTGCCAGTAGTATAGATCACAGGGACGGCACAGATACGCAGTATTTT.

The rearrangement joins TRBV5-4 to TRBJ2-7; D unresolved. Trimming took off 4 bases at V and 5 bases at J, with 7 bases between the two ends. CDR3 length equals 11 residues. CDR1 and CDR2 from the germline V gene are SGHNT and YYREEE (reference sequence). The CDR3 loop is CASSLEHEQYF. CDR3 nucleotide sequence: TGTGCCAGCAGCCTGGAGCACGAGCAGTACTTC.

The chain has TRBV19 and TRBJ2-7; D remains ambiguous. This CDR3 comprises 13 residues. Germline CDR1 and CDR2: LNHDA and SQIVND (reference sequence). Between the trimmed V and J ends, which lost 3 bases and 6 bases, there was a span of 12 bases. CDR3 sequence: CASSIGSPGEQYF. CDR3 coding DNA: TGTGCCAGTAGTATTGGATCCCCGGGCGAGCAGTACTTC.

V is TRBV19 and J is TRBJ2-3, with 14 bases matching TRBD2. Germline lookup yields CDR1 LNHDA and CDR2 SQIVND (reference sequence). V lost 7 bases and J lost 5; bases outside the gene matches: 2. The CDR3 has 14 amino acids. CDR3 region: CASTGLAGGDTQYF. The CDR3 nucleotides read TGTGCCAGTACCGGACTAGCGGGAGGAGATACGCAGTATTTT. Together with reference TRBV19 and TRBJ2-3, the CDR3 gives the full variable domain: DGGITQSPKYLFRKEGQNVTLSCEQNLNHDAMYWYRQDPGQGLRLIYYSQIVNDFQKGDIAEGYSVSREKKESFPLTVTSAQKNPTAFYLCASTGLAGGDTQYFGPGTRLTVL.

V gene TRBV4-1 combines with J gene TRBJ1-2, with 9 positions matching TRBD1. Germline-derived CDR1 and CDR2 are MGHRA and YSYEKL. CDR3 length: 14 amino acids. J gave up 8 bases and V 0 bases, and 4 bases lay outside the gene matches. The DNA for the CDR3 is TGCGCCAGCAGCCAAGAACAGGGGGCGCCCGGCTACACCTTC. Translating gives CASSQEQGAPGYTF.

This rearrangement joins TRBV28 to TRBJ2-3, with TRBD2 matching over 7 bases. After removal of 2 bases from V and 0 bases from J, the junction contained 2 bases not matched to a gene. The CDR3 runs to 15 residues. Germline values: CDR1 MDHEN, CDR2 SYDVKM. CDR3 loop: CASSLRRESTDTQYF. Here the CDR3 DNA reads TGTGCCAGCAGTTTACGGCGGGAGAGCACAGATACGCAGTATTTT.

The V gene is TRBV7-9, the J gene TRBJ1-2; no definite D call. The CDR3 sequence is 13 residues long. Germline CDR1 reads SEHNR; CDR2 reads FQNEAQ (reference sequence). V was clipped by 2 bases and J by 1 base, with 5 bases between them. CDR3 DNA sequence: TGTGCCAGCAGCTTAAACAATAACTATGGCTACACCTTC. Protein sequence: CASSLNNNYGYTF.

This chain uses TRBV4-1 with TRBJ2-3; no reliable D call. Per germline, CDR1 MGHRA and CDR2 YSYEKL. This CDR3 has 14 amino acids. V shed 2 bases and J shed 1 base, with 7 bases lying between them. The CDR3 bases are TGCGCCAGCAGCCAATTTCCGGGCACAGATACGCAGTATTTT. It encodes CASSQFPGTDTQYF.

The chain carries TRBV6-1 and TRBJ2-7, with TRBD2 as a possible D gene (5 bases). Germline CDR1 MNHNS, CDR2 SASEGT. Trimming pared 1 base from V and 1 base from J, leaving 5 bases between. This CDR3 is built from 13 residues. In DNA, the CDR3 is TGTGCCAGCAGTGAAGGCGGGTCCTACGAGCAGTACTTC. This gives the protein CASSEGGSYEQYF.

This chain joins TRBV5-1 and TRBJ1-2; 9 nucleotides line up with TRBD1. V gave up 6 bases and J gave up 6 bases; unmatched junction bases: 9. Per the germline V gene, CDR1 is SGHRS and CDR2 is YFSETQ. The CDR3 sequence is 14 residues long. In nucleotides, the CDR3 is TGCGCCAGCACCATCGGGACAGGGCTTGATGGCTACACCTTC. Translated, it gives CASTIGTGLDGYTF.

The V and J genes are TRBV14 and TRBJ1-1; D is unclear. The CDR3 totals 13 residues. CDR1 is SGHDN and CDR2 is FVKESK in the germline V gene. Trimming took off 0 bases at V and 1 base at J, with 3 bases between the two ends. In nucleotides, the CDR3 is TGTGCCAGCAGCCAAGAGAGGAACACTGAAGCTTTCTTT. Protein: CASSQERNTEAFF.

This chain uses TRBV15 with TRBJ2-3; D is possibly TRBD2 (7 bases). The CDR3 spans 14 residues. V was trimmed by 5 bases and J by 3 bases, leaving 12 bases between them. Germline CDR1 and CDR2: LNHNV and YYDKDF (reference sequence). The CDR3 reads CATSEAGATDTQYF. CDR3 DNA sequence: TGTGCCACCAGCGAGGCGGGGGCTACAGATACGCAGTATTTT.

Regarding this clone: The CDR3 does not close with the conserved phenylalanine or tryptophan, likely indicating a read error. The chain couples TRBV7-9 to TRBJ1-2, with D maybe TRBD1 (6 bases). The CDR3 consists of 13 residues. Germline V CDR1 and CDR2: SEHNR, FQNEAQ (reference sequence). Trimming removed 5 bases from V and 3 bases from J, with 10 bases in between. CDR3: CASSTPGDYGYTL. The DNA of the CDR3 is TGTGCCAGCAGCACACCAGGGGACTATGGCTACACCCTC.

The chain links TRBV28 to TRBJ1-3; D unclear. The CDR3 is 14 amino acids. The germline V gene has CDR1 MDHEN and CDR2 SYDVKM. Trimming shortened V by 0 bases and J by 4 bases, and 7 bases separated the two germline ends. For the CDR3, the DNA is TGTGCCAGCAGTTTATGGGAGGGAGGAAACACCATATATTTT. Residues: CASSLWEGGNTIYF.

The J gene is TRBJ1-4, the V gene TRBV6-5; D unclear. The CDR3 length is 15 residues. CDR1 and CDR2 (germline): MNHEY, SVGAGI. Trimming left V 0 bases short and J 3 bases short, with 8 bases between. The chain's CDR3 is CASSYSTQSNEKLFF. The CDR3 DNA follows: TGTGCCAGCAGTTACTCGACACAGTCTAATGAAAAACTGTTTTTT.